This T cell receptor beta chain was sequenced in a study of T cell responses to AZD1222 COVID-19 vaccine. Points from the study as a whole: Along spike, vaccine-associated CD4 TCRs were found throughout, with dominance at 160-218 and 743-854. The number of AZD1222 recipients seropositive at baseline was only five or six. With two AZD1222 doses given, Spike-specific TCR breadth and depth both rose.

Measured with immunoSEQ multiplex PCR; TCRdb has only the in-frame clones, and not every one. The sample contains some 140,000 clones, more than 85% of which appear only once. As concerns this clone: Its antigen is unidentified.

The length of the CDR3 is 14 residues. The ends were cut back, 7 bases at V and 5 bases at J, with 17 bases in the middle. The germline CDR1 and CDR2 sequences are MNHNS and SASEGT. This clonotype originated in an adult in good health. The gene calls are TRBV6-1 and TRBJ1-1; D not certain. The source was peripheral blood, collected on day 0 of AZD1222 vaccination. CDR3 loop: CASMKSQAGTEAFF. The CDR3 nucleotides read TGTGCCAGCATGAAGAGCCAAGCGGGGACTGAAGCTTTCTTT.